This T cell receptor (beta chain) was sequenced during a study of PD-1 blockade in classical Hodgkin lymphoma (TCRdb year 2020). For the study in its entirety: Nivolumab dosing was 3 mg/kg intravenously every 2 weeks, continuing until either disease progression or unacceptable toxicity. To define a peripheral blood immune signature of response to PD-1 blockade in classical Hodgkin lymphoma, the study combined TCR beta sequencing with CyTOF.

The time point tag for this specimen amounts to: cycle 1 day 1 (C1D1), immediately before nivolumab initiation. Every trial patient had relapsed after autologous stem cell transplantation, and cohorts A, B and C differed in prior brentuximab vedotin exposure. The trial cohort comprised some 60 patients with relapsed/refractory classical Hodgkin lymphoma whose best overall responses were complete response, partial response or progressive disease. Trial patients were treated with single-agent nivolumab in the multi-cohort phase II CheckMate 205 trial. An independent review committee assessed best overall response using the 2007 International Working Group response criteria. Trial PBMCs were obtained immediately prior to nivolumab initiation (C1D1) and on therapy at cycle 2 day 1 and cycle 4 day 1. Peripheral blood was collected in 8 mL Vacutainer Cell Preparation Tubes, from which PBMCs were isolated by centrifugation and then cryopreserved.

Results the study describes overall, beyond this receptor: Lower diversity was observed in patients in whom nivolumab was started less than 1 year after ASCT, and these patients were excluded from later analyses so that confounding by immune reconstitution would be avoided. The study covered only a single clinical trial cohort, and the causes of the repertoire differences, possibly disease activity or prior therapy, were still not defined. CD4+ but not CD8+ TCR diversity rose significantly by C4D1 (p=0.0027 vs p=0.16), most apparent in complete responders (p=0.02). Among trial patients, those achieving complete response had baseline diversity similar to that of newly diagnosed patients, while diversity was significantly lower in partial responders and progressors. Baseline TCR diversity was reported to be lower in newly diagnosed patients than in healthy donors and to be lower still in relapsed/refractory patients.

Trimmed from V: 0 bases; trimmed from J: 2 bases; junction bases lacking a gene match: 4. Looking up the germline V gene yields CDR1 SGHRS and CDR2 YFSETQ. The CDR3 has 16 amino acids, counting the end cysteine and phenylalanine. The kept DNA is CDR3 alone, 48 bases in frame from the first base. Regarding this clone: Its cognate antigen has yet to be identified. Per-nucleotide qualities are absent, and no much larger clonotype sits a single base away.

The Qiagen DNeasy kit was used to extract genomic DNA from unsorted PBMCs and from the negatively selected CD4+ and CD8+ fractions. TCR beta CDR3 regions were amplified by immunoSEQ multiplex PCR using primers annealing to V and J segments. Amplification bias was minimized using a synthetic immune receptor repertoire, and residual bias was removed computationally after sequencing. The paper's processing steps were these. Repertoire diversity was quantified as the Shannon entropy index using custom Python scripts. Unsorted, CD4+ and CD8+ repertoires were analyzed separately, except in combined analyses where CD4+ and CD8+ sequences were merged in silico. A clone counted as expanded when the clone's frequency after treatment rose at least 2-fold relative to C1D1, and clones undetected at baseline were given a pseudocount of 0.5. Singleton clones were defined as clones with 0 or 1 copy at C1D1, and non-singleton clones were defined as clones with 2 or more copies. Clones expanded in unsorted samples were labelled as CD4+, CD8+ or unknown by matching protein sequences in sorted samples from the same patient. Wilcoxon tests on paired samples were used to test diversity changes from C1D1 to C4D1. TCRdb retrieved this table from immuneACCESS and kept in-frame rearrangements only. Not all clones are present; in checked studies, unresolved V genes account for under half, and no reason is known for the remainder. For V, J and clone size, that table is used; D and trimming come from the DNA. For this sample there are 40,000 to 45,000 clones; over 60% appear just once. Clones ranked in the top ten supply around 20% of the sample.

The receptor chain draws on TRBV5-1 and TRBJ1-1, and TRBD1 aligns with 10 junction nucleotides. The sample here was peripheral blood mononuclear cells (PBMCs), taken at baseline. The receptor comes from a human donor with classical Hodgkin lymphoma. The CDR3 region has the sequence CASSLGQGAINTEAFF. The DNA sequence follows: TGCGCCAGCAGCTTGGGACAGGGGGCAATCAACACTGAAGCTTTCTTT.